These 27 T cell receptor beta chains came from one sample sequenced in a study of OX40 agonist ivuxolimab in advanced cancers. Repertoires were generated with immunoSEQ multiplex PCR, while TCRdb's copy carries only in-frame clones and drops some. The sample lists tens of thousands of clones, approximately 84% occurring once. This material consisted of CD4+ or CD8+ T cells sorted from blood, taken in a trial of the OX40 agonist ivuxolimab. The receptor set was obtained from an adult with an advanced solid tumor such as melanoma, head and neck, liver or kidney cancer.

The rearrangement joins TRBV2 to TRBJ1-1; D is unresolved. The CDR3 has 11 residues. V was cut by 7 bases and J by 2 bases, with 5 bases left in between. Germline V gives CDR1 SNHLY, CDR2 FYNNEI. The CDR3 DNA is TGTGCCAGCACGGAAAACACTGAAGCTTTCTTT. It yields the protein CASTENTEAFF.

This rearrangement joins TRBV15 to TRBJ2-7; 7 positions match TRBD1. Unmatched junction bases numbered 3, after V lost 5 bases and J lost 2 bases. The CDR3 is made up of 13 amino acids. Germline V lookup: CDR1 LNHNV, CDR2 YYDKDF (reference sequence). The CDR3 sequence: CATSSTGAYEQYF. The CDR3 coding sequence is TGTGCCACCAGCTCCACAGGGGCCTACGAGCAGTACTTC.

The genes are TRBV27 and TRBJ2-7, with a possible D match to TRBD2 (5 bases). V was shortened by 0 bases and J by 0 bases, with 9 bases between the two germline ends. Germline-derived CDR1 and CDR2 are MNHEY and SMNVEV (reference sequence). CDR3 length equals 15 residues. The CDR3 is CASSLSTGSSYEQYF. Here the CDR3 DNA reads TGTGCCAGCAGTTTATCTACGGGGAGCTCCTACGAGCAGTACTTC.

This rearrangement joins TRBV7-9 to TRBJ1-2, with no clear D. The V end lost 1 base, the J end lost 0 bases, and 15 bases lay between the germline ends. CDR3 length: 17 amino acids. From germline, CDR1 is SEHNR and CDR2 FQNEAQ (reference sequence). The CDR3, as DNA: TGTGCCAGCAGCTTAGAACGGGCGTGGCTGACTAACTATGGCTACACCTTC. It yields the protein CASSLERAWLTNYGYTF.

The gene calls are TRBV4-3 and TRBJ1-5, with D uncertain. The CDR3 has 15 amino acids. The germline V and J ends were trimmed by 0 bases and 1 base, with 7 bases remaining between them. Germline CDR1 LGHNA, CDR2 YSLEER. CDR3 sequence reads: CASSQDQRSNQPQHF. The CDR3 nucleotides read TGCGCCAGCAGCCAAGATCAAAGAAGCAATCAGCCCCAGCATTTT.

The chain employs TRBV27 and TRBJ1-6; perhaps TRBD1 as D (6 bases). Germline CDR1 and CDR2: MNHEY and SMNVEV (reference sequence). The CDR3 is 15 residues long. V gave up 7 bases and J gave up 6 bases, with 16 bases separating them. Written as DNA, the CDR3 is TGTGCCAGCACCCACTGGGGGCAACCTAATTCACCCCTCCACTTT. Translating gives CASTHWGQPNSPLHF.

This chain connects TRBV29-1 to TRBJ1-1; possibly TRBD1 for D (6 bases). The CDR3 totals 14 residues. Germline V gives CDR1 SQVTM, CDR2 ANQGSEA. The ends were cut back, 2 bases at V and 4 bases at J, with 14 bases in the middle. The CDR3 protein is CSVEPLGAGTEAFF. In nucleotides, the CDR3 is TGCAGCGTTGAACCCCTGGGGGCAGGCACTGAAGCTTTCTTT. Looking up the rest from reference TRBV29-1 and TRBJ1-1 gives the full variable domain: SAVISQKPSRDICQRGTSLTIQCQVDSQVTMMFWYRQQPGQSLTLIATANQGSEATYESGFVIDKFPISRPNLTFSTLTVSNMSPEDSSIYLCSVEPLGAGTEAFFGQGTRLTVV.

V usage is TRBV11-1 and J usage is TRBJ1-1; 7 nucleotides align to TRBD1. There are 15 residues in the CDR3. Trimming removed 6 bases from V and 1 base from J; junction bases left unmatched: 8. Germline CDR1 reads SGHAT; CDR2 reads FQDESV (reference sequence). CDR3 sequence: CASSQGVGSNTEAFF. The CDR3 DNA sequence: TGTGCCAGCAGTCAGGGGGTGGGCTCGAACACTGAAGCTTTCTTT.

This clone was found a few times. The V and J genes are TRBV4-1 and TRBJ1-1; D may be TRBD1 (6 bases). The CDR3 runs 14 residues. The germline CDR1 and CDR2 sequences are MGHRA and YSYEKL. Deletions cut 3 bases from V and 8 bases from J, with 16 bases between. CDR3 sequence reads: CASSHIGQPEEAFF. The CDR3 DNA is TGCGCCAGCAGCCACATAGGACAGCCGGAGGAAGCTTTCTTT.

The chain recombines TRBV5-1 with TRBJ2-2, with 8 bases lining up with TRBD2. V was clipped by 1 base and J by 5 bases; unmatched bases: 7. CDR3 length equals 16 residues. Germline V lookup: CDR1 SGHRS, CDR2 YFSETQ. This CDR3 reads CASSLLSGGGTGELFF. The CDR3 coding sequence is TGCGCCAGCAGCTTGTTGAGCGGGGGAGGGACCGGGGAGCTGTTTTTT.

The chain carries TRBV7-2 and TRBJ1-2, with a weak D call TRBD1 (5 bases). Germline V gives CDR1 SGHTA, CDR2 FQGNSA. V lost 1 base, J lost 4 bases, and 13 bases lay in between. The CDR3 is 15 amino acids. The CDR3 loop reads CASSLGQTAPYGYTF. The DNA of the CDR3 is TGTGCCAGCAGCTTAGGACAGACCGCTCCCTATGGCTACACCTTC.

This clone was found once. The rearrangement links TRBV11-2 to TRBJ2-7, with TRBD2 matching 8 bases. Germline-derived CDR1 and CDR2 are SGHAT and FQNNGV. This CDR3 is built from 15 residues. V gave up 1 base and J gave up 4 bases; unmatched junction bases: 6. The chain's CDR3 is CASSLVGLAEYEQYF. The CDR3 nucleotides read TGTGCCAGCAGCTTAGTAGGACTAGCTGAATACGAGCAGTACTTC.

The chain carries TRBV29-1 and TRBJ1-2, with TRBD1 matching 9 bases. Germline CDR1 SQVTM, CDR2 ANQGSEA. Trimming removed 3 bases from V and 4 bases from J; junction bases left unmatched: 3. The CDR3 is 13 residues long. CDR3 nucleotide sequence: TGCAGCGTTGACCTGACAGGGGGCTATGGCTACACCTTC. Its translation: CSVDLTGGYGYTF. The whole variable domain, filled in from reference TRBV29-1 and TRBJ1-2, reads SAVISQKPSRDICQRGTSLTIQCQVDSQVTMMFWYRQQPGQSLTLIATANQGSEATYESGFVIDKFPISRPNLTFSTLTVSNMSPEDSSIYLCSVDLTGGYGYTFGSGTRLTVV.

V gene TRBV6-1 combines with J gene TRBJ2-7; D is possibly TRBD2 (5 bases). Trimming shortened V by 0 bases and J by 5 bases, and 17 bases separated the two germline ends. CDR1 and CDR2 from the germline V gene are MNHNS and SASEGT. The CDR3 totals 16 residues. DNA for the CDR3: TGTGCCAGCAGTGAAGCGGAAACTAGGAGGTCCCACGAGCAGTACTTC. The encoded protein is CASSEAETRRSHEQYF.

The chain employs TRBV2 and TRBJ2-1; 12 nucleotides agree with TRBD2. This CDR3 is built from 13 residues. Germline CDR1 reads SNHLY; CDR2 reads FYNNEI. Trimming took 4 bases from V and 9 from J; bases not matched to a gene: 1. As DNA, the CDR3 is TGTGCCAGCAGTGGACTAGCGGGGGTTGAGCAGTTCTTC. Translating it yields CASSGLAGVEQFF.

The chain couples TRBV27 to TRBJ2-7; TRBD2 is a possible D gene (5 bases). The ends were cut back, 5 bases at V and 6 bases at J, with 14 bases in the middle. The CDR3 consists of 13 residues. The germline CDR1 and CDR2 sequences are MNHEY and SMNVEV (reference sequence). The CDR3 region is CASSPLRAGEQYF. CDR3 in DNA: TGTGCCAGCAGTCCCCTCCGGGCGGGCGAGCAGTACTTC.

A single count supports this clone. The CDR3 DNA reads TGTGCCAGCGGCGCGTTACCAGACCTCTCCTACGAGCAGTACTTC. This codes for CASGALPDLSYEQYF. The chain has TRBV11-2 and TRBJ2-7; D not certain. The germline V gene encodes CDR1 SGHAT and CDR2 FQNNGV. This CDR3 region has 15 residues. Trimming removed 8 bases from V and 0 bases from J, with 17 bases in between.

CDR3 sequence: CSAGTRLTQYF. The CDR3 DNA follows: TGCAGTGCTGGGACTAGGCTGACGCAGTATTTT. This chain connects TRBV20-1 to TRBJ2-3; TRBD2 agrees at 8 bases. Trimming took 5 bases from V and 9 from J; bases not matched to a gene: 4. This CDR3 has 11 residues. The germline gives CDR1 DFQATT, CDR2 SNEGSKA (reference sequence).

The count of this clone is one. V usage is TRBV27 and J usage is TRBJ1-1; 7 nucleotides agree with TRBD1. The CDR3 is made up of 16 amino acids. V lost 0 bases, J lost 5 bases, and 9 bases stayed unmatched. Germline-derived CDR1 and CDR2 are MNHEY and SMNVEV (reference sequence). The CDR3 region is CASSLSPTGWGTEAFF. The DNA for the CDR3 is TGTGCCAGCAGTTTATCCCCGACAGGGTGGGGGACTGAAGCTTTCTTT.

The chain has TRBV9 and TRBJ2-2; 12 nucleotides align to TRBD2. V shed 0 bases, J shed 7 bases, and the junction held 1 base outside the gene matches. Germline CDR1 reads SGDLS; CDR2 reads YYNGEE. The CDR3 is 15 residues long. The DNA of the CDR3 is TGTGCCAGCAGCGTAGGGACTAGCGGGGTCGGGGAGCTGTTTTTT. Translation: CASSVGTSGVGELFF.

The chain has TRBV7-6 and TRBJ1-4; 7 nucleotides align to TRBD1. V shed 0 bases, J shed 8 bases, and the junction held 6 bases outside the gene matches. The length of the CDR3 is 15 residues. Germline-derived CDR1 and CDR2 are SGHVS and FNYEAQ. The CDR3 DNA sequence: TGTGCCAGCAGCTTAGCCAGGGGGGTAAGGGAAAAACTGTTTTTT. This translates into CASSLARGVREKLFF. The complete variable domain, with remaining parts taken from reference TRBV7-6 and TRBJ1-4, reads GAGVSQSPRYKVTKRGQDVALRCDPISGHVSLYWYRQALGQGPEFLTYFNYEAQQDKSGLPNDRFSAERPEGSISTLTIQRTEQRDSAMYRCASSLARGVREKLFFGSGTQLSVL.

This chain joins TRBV6-6 and TRBJ1-5; D remains ambiguous. Germline CDR1 and CDR2: MNHNY and SVGAGI (reference sequence). Trimming shortened V by 2 bases and J by 2 bases, and 13 bases separated the two germline ends. The CDR3 loop spans 16 amino acids. The CDR3 protein is CASSYPGERGNQPQHF. The CDR3 DNA reads TGTGCCAGCAGTTACCCCGGGGAGAGGGGCAATCAGCCCCAGCATTTT.

This clone has just a few counts. The chain has TRBV28 and TRBJ1-1, with unresolved D. Deletions cut 4 bases from V and 2 bases from J, with 14 bases between. Germline V gives CDR1 MDHEN, CDR2 SYDVKM. The CDR3 has 15 residues. The CDR3 loop reads CASSSIGQVNTEAFF. CDR3 DNA sequence: TGTGCCAGCAGTTCCATAGGCCAGGTAAACACTGAAGCTTTCTTT.

The chain is built from TRBV7-9 and TRBJ2-1; 13 bases agree with TRBD2. Per the germline V gene, CDR1 is SEHNR and CDR2 is FQNEAQ (reference sequence). The CDR3 loop spans 17 amino acids. The ends lost 5 bases at V and 9 bases at J; junction bases unmatched: 13. The CDR3 coding sequence is TGTGCCAGCAGCAAGTTATCTGGGACTAGCGGGACAGCTGAGCAGTTCTTC. It is translated as CASSKLSGTSGTAEQFF.

The chain employs TRBV4-2 and TRBJ2-1, with TRBD2 matching 14 bases. Germline assignment: CDR1 LGHNA and CDR2 YNFKEQ. CDR3 size: 18 residues. V gave up 4 bases and J gave up 0 bases; unmatched junction bases: 5. As DNA, the CDR3 is TGTGCCAGCAGCCTACCCGGGACTAGCGGGAGCTCCTACAATGAGCAGTTCTTC. It encodes CASSLPGTSGSSYNEQFF.

This chain links TRBV6-1 with TRBJ1-6; D is unresolved. V was pared by 6 bases and J by 0 bases, with 9 bases between. Germline values: CDR1 MNHNS, CDR2 SASEGT. The CDR3 has 15 amino acids. The CDR3 DNA sequence: TGTGCCAGCAGGACGTTCCGCTCCTATAATTCACCCCTCCACTTT. Its translation is CASRTFRSYNSPLHF.

V and J are TRBV2 and TRBJ1-2, with a tentative D call TRBD1 (6 bases). Germline CDR1 reads SNHLY; CDR2 reads FYNNEI. This CDR3 has 13 amino acids. Between the trimmed V and J ends, which lost 3 bases and 8 bases, there was a span of 13 bases. CDR3: CASSETYRVGYTF. In DNA form, the CDR3 reads TGTGCCAGCAGTGAGACCTACAGGGTAGGCTACACCTTC.